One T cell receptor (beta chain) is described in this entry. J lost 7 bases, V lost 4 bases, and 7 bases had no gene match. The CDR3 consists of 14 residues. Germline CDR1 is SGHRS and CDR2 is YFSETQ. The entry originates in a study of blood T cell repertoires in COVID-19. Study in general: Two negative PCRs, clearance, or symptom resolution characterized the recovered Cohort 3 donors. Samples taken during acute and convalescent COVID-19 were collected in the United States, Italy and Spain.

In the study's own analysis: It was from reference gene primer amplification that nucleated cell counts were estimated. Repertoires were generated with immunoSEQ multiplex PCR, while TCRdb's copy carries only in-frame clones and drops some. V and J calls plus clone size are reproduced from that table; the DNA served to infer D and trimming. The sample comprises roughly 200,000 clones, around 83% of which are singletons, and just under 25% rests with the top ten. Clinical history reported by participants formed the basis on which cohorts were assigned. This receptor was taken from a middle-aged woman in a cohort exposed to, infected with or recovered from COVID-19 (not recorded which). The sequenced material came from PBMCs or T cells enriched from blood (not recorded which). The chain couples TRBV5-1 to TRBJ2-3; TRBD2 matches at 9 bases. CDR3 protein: CASSEGTSRYTQYF. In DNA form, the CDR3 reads TGCGCCAGCAGCGAGGGGACTAGCAGGTATACGCAGTATTTT.